The sequence of this TCR beta chain was determined in a study of OX40 agonist ivuxolimab in advanced cancers. This table comes from immunoSEQ multiplex PCR, and its TCRdb copy is limited to in-frame clones, with some not included. The table lists over 60,000 clones, roughly 80% of them singletons, with around 6.7% in the top ten. V lost 7 bases to trimming and J lost 3 bases; unmatched junction nucleotides: 5. The CDR3 spans 14 residues. The V gene's germline CDR1 is MDHEN and CDR2 SYDVKM. The sequence was collected from an adult with an advanced solid tumor such as melanoma, head and neck, liver or kidney cancer. The sequencing here drew on CD4+ or CD8+ T cells sorted from blood, taken in a trial of the OX40 agonist ivuxolimab. The chain joins TRBV28 to TRBJ2-2; 7 bases agree with TRBD2. CDR3 sequence: CASKRELDTGELFF. The CDR3, as DNA: TGTGCCAGCAAGCGGGAACTGGACACCGGGGAGCTGTTTTTT. Variable domain in full (rest from reference TRBV28 and TRBJ2-2): DVKVTQSSRYLVKRTGEKVFLECVQDMDHENMFWYRQDPGLGLRLIYFSYDVKMKEKGDIPEGYSVSREKKERFSLILESASTNQTSMYLCASKRELDTGELFFGEGSRLTVL.